Shown below are 2 T cell receptor beta chains from a single sample sequenced in a study of blood T cell repertoires in COVID-19. Clones were sequenced by immunoSEQ multiplex PCR, and TCRdb holds only the in-frame ones, with some missing. This sample carries 200,000 or so clones, 80% to 95% of them seen once, and the ten largest clones take approximately 0.77%. The sample comprised peripheral blood. Receptors were obtained from a man between 60 and 70 years old with COVID-19, enrolled during active disease.

The chain has TRBV19 and TRBJ1-3; D ambiguous. CDR1 is LNHDA and CDR2 is SQIVND in the germline V gene (reference sequence). The CDR3 is made up of 14 amino acids. Trimming left V 9 bases short and J 2 bases short, with 14 bases between. The CDR3 DNA is TGTGCCAGCACCTATGGGAGGACTGGAAACACCATATATTTT. Translated, it gives CASTYGRTGNTIYF.

CDR3: CASRARPGQGLGALHF. DNA for the CDR3: TGTGCCAGCAGGGCCCGTCCGGGACAGGGGTTAGGTGCCCTCCACTTT. The chain recombines TRBV7-2 with TRBJ1-6; 10 bases match TRBD1. This CDR3 comprises 16 residues. V was clipped by 6 bases and J by 14 bases; unmatched bases: 16. Germline V CDR1 and CDR2: SGHTA, FQGNSA.